This TCR beta chain is drawn from a study of cytomegalovirus exposure and HLA in healthy donors. The donors comprised healthy bone marrow donors. 13 Jbeta primers and 60 Vbeta primers were used for the PCR. Clones were sequenced by immunoSEQ multiplex PCR, and TCRdb holds only the in-frame ones, with some missing. The top ten hold approximately 8.8% of the sample, which has 120,000 or so clones, 75% to 90% seen once. Turning to this clone: Its antigen remains unidentified.

Points from the study as a whole: In an earlier analysis, in some 500 donors, most V segments appeared productive either ~90% or ~30% of the time. Trimming of TCR beta V- and J-genes showed a link, identified in a later analysis, to a missense DCLRE1C variant.

This CDR3 region has 17 residues. CDR1 is LGHNA, CDR2 YSLEER, per germline. Trimming took 4 bases from V and 2 from J; bases not matched to a gene: 12. Sequencing input: PBMCs. The sequence was obtained from a female donor in good health and CMV-seropositive. V is TRBV4-3 and J is TRBJ2-3; 7 nucleotides agree with TRBD1. CDR3 in DNA: TGCGCCAGCAGCCGGTCGACAGGGTCCACGGTCACAGATACGCAGTATTTT. This encodes CASSRSTGSTVTDTQYF.